These 17 T cell receptor beta chains were sequenced from one sample in a study of T cells in Graves' hyperthyroidism and ophthalmopathy. What was amplified from RNA transcripts were TCR beta CDR3 regions. HTBI primers were used for first-round RT-PCR of the TCR CDR3. TCRdb processed the multiplex PCR reads anew with MiXCR; each CDR3 protein has one entry. The sample gives 500,000 to 600,000 distinct CDR3 sequences, around 42% of which show up once; around 8% is in the top ten. Material for sequencing was peripheral blood or thyroid tissue (not recorded which). The origin of the receptors is a woman between 18 and 29 years old with Graves' hyperthyroidism.

The chain combines TRBV2 with TRBJ1-6; 9 bases agree with TRBD1. The CDR3 contains 15 residues. Germline V gene lookup returns CDR1 SNHLY and CDR2 FYNNEI. Unmatched junction bases numbered 10, after V lost 9 bases and J lost 7 bases. The CDR3 DNA sequence: TGTGCCAGTGGCGAAATGGGACAGGGAAATTCACCCCTCCACTTT. Residues: CASGEMGQGNSPLHF. Complete variable domain (other parts from reference TRBV2 and TRBJ1-6): EPEVTQTPSHQVTQMGQEVILRCVPISNHLYFYWYRQILGQKVEFLVSFYNNEISEKSEIFDDQFSVERPDGSNFTLKIRSTKLEDSAMYFCASGEMGQGNSPLHFGNGTRLTVT.

The genes are TRBV29-1 and TRBJ2-3; 11 positions match TRBD2. This CDR3 has 14 amino acids. V shed 4 bases and J 0 bases; nucleotides not matched to a gene: 0. The germline V gene encodes CDR1 SQVTM and CDR2 ANQGSEA. The CDR3, as DNA: TGCAGCGTTGGGACTAGCGGGAGCACAGATACGCAGTATTTT. Translation gives CSVGTSGSTDTQYF.

V is TRBV24-1 and J is TRBJ2-3; D remains unclear. CDR3 size: 14 residues. Germline V gene data show CDR1 as KGHDR and CDR2 as SFDVKD. V dropped 6 bases and J dropped 1 base, with 10 bases sitting between them. Written as DNA, the CDR3 is TGTGCCACCAGTAGGAAACAGCGCACAGATACGCAGTATTTT. Its translation: CATSRKQRTDTQYF.

This clonotype was detected many times. The chain combines TRBV2 with TRBJ2-3, with unresolved D. This CDR3 is built from 12 residues. Trimming took 1 base from V and 5 from J, leaving 4 bases between them. CDR1 and CDR2 from the germline V gene are SNHLY and FYNNEI. The CDR3 protein is CASSEGQDTQYF. In DNA form, the CDR3 reads TGTGCCAGCAGTGAAGGACAAGATACGCAGTATTTT.

This clonotype was counted ten times or more. This chain connects TRBV30 to TRBJ2-7, with a possible D match to TRBD2 (6 bases). CDR3 size: 13 residues. The V end was cut by 1 base, the J end by 1 base, with 8 bases between. Germline V gives CDR1 GTSNPN, CDR2 SVGIG (reference sequence). The CDR3, as DNA: TGTGCCTGGAGTGCGGGAGTATCCTACGAGCAGTACTTC. Protein product: CAWSAGVSYEQYF.

J is TRBJ2-5 and V is TRBV2, with unresolved D. The closer fit of TRBJ2-1 to the DNA end suggests the J call may be wrong. CDR3 size: 12 residues. Germline lookup yields CDR1 SNHLY and CDR2 FYNNEI. The CDR3 sequence: CAASPTLNEQFF. The CDR3 DNA sequence: TGTGCCGCCAGTCCGACCTTAAATGAGCAGTTCTTC.

This clonotype has only one observation. V is TRBV7-2 and J is TRBJ1-2; D may be TRBD1 (6 bases). V lost 5 bases, J lost 2 bases, and 12 bases lay in between. Germline V CDR1 and CDR2: SGHTA, FQGNSA. This CDR3 region has 14 residues. CDR3 sequence: CASSIRGTNYGYTF. Written as DNA, the CDR3 is TGTGCCAGCAGCATCCGAGGGACAAACTATGGCTACACCTTC.

V usage is TRBV20-1 and J usage is TRBJ1-5, with a weak D call TRBD1 (6 bases). Germline V gene data show CDR1 as DFQATT and CDR2 as SNEGSKA (reference sequence). There are 10 residues in the CDR3. Trimming took 5 bases from V and 12 from J, leaving 11 bases between them. The CDR3 DNA sequence: TGCAGTGCTTGCCCGACAGGCCAGCATTTT. Translated, it gives CSACPTGQHF.

This clonotype occurred many times. The chain is built from TRBV7-2 and TRBJ2-2; 7 bases are a match to TRBD2. The germline gives CDR1 SGHTA, CDR2 FQGNSA. V trimming: 2 bases; J trimming: 0 bases; junction bases outside the gene matches: 3. The CDR3 is 16 amino acids. CDR3 region: CASSLQGLANTGELFF. The CDR3 nucleotides are TGTGCCAGCAGCTTACAAGGACTAGCGAACACCGGGGAGCTGTTTTTT.

The CDR3 nucleotides are TGTGCCACCAGTGAGGGAGCCCAAGAGACCCAGTACTTC. Translating gives CATSEGAQETQYF. The gene calls are TRBV24-1 and TRBJ2-5; TRBD2 is a possible D gene (5 bases). Germline V CDR1 and CDR2: KGHDR, SFDVKD. The CDR3 spans 13 residues. V lost 4 bases and J 1 base, leaving 6 bases between the germline ends.

This clonotype appeared once. CDR3 coding DNA: TGTGCCAGCACTCAAGAGTTGGGGGTGGACGAGCAGTACTTC. It specifies CASTQELGVDEQYF. This chain uses TRBV12-5 with TRBJ2-7, with D tentatively TRBD1 or TRBD2 (5 bases each). The CDR3 spans 14 residues. CDR1 is LGHNT, CDR2 FRNRAP, per germline.

This clonotype was seen only once. The chain uses TRBV29-1 and TRBJ1-4, with D hard to call. Germline V CDR1 and CDR2: SQVTM, ANQGSEA. Trimming took off 7 bases at V and 8 bases at J, with 20 bases between the two ends. The CDR3 sequence is 14 residues long. The CDR3, as DNA: TGCAGCGCTGGGCGGGAGGATGTTGGAGAAAAACTGTTTTTT. Translation gives CSAGREDVGEKLFF.

This clonotype was recorded many times. The chain combines TRBV12-5 with TRBJ2-5; D is possibly TRBD2 (6 bases). V lost 3 bases, J lost 4 bases, and 12 bases lay in between. The CDR3 is 14 residues long. Germline assignment: CDR1 LGHNT and CDR2 FRNRAP. CDR3 sequence (DNA): TGTGCTAGTGGTTTAGCGGAGGGGCCAGAGACCCAGTACTTC. Its protein is CASGLAEGPETQYF.

CDR3 protein: CSADPTSPYEQYF. Here the CDR3 DNA reads TGCAGTGCGGACCCAACTAGCCCCTACGAGCAGTACTTC. The chain couples TRBV20-1 to TRBJ2-7; perhaps TRBD2 as D (6 bases). This CDR3 comprises 13 residues. Germline CDR1 and CDR2: DFQATT and SNEGSKA (reference sequence). The V end lost 6 bases, the J end lost 2 bases, and 14 bases lay between the germline ends.

V and J are TRBV6-1 and TRBJ1-4; tentative D call: TRBD1 (6 bases). Germline CDR1 reads MNHNS; CDR2 reads SASEGT. This CDR3 spans 14 amino acids. Deletions cut 7 bases from V and 8 bases from J, with 17 bases between. In DNA form, the CDR3 reads TGTGCCAGCATCGGATCAGGGGCCGGGGAAAAACTGTTTTTT. Protein product: CASIGSGAGEKLFF.

The rearrangement links TRBV29-1 to TRBJ1-1; D gene unclear. The CDR3 has 13 amino acids. V lost 8 bases and J lost 1, with 14 bases in between. Germline loops: CDR1 SQVTM, CDR2 ANQGSEA. The CDR3 sequence: CSSEYPENTEAFF. As DNA, the CDR3 is TGCAGCAGTGAATATCCGGAGAACACTGAAGCTTTCTTT.

This clonotype was seen a few times. The chain employs TRBV10-3 and TRBJ2-1, with D tentatively TRBD1 (6 bases). CDR3 length: 12 amino acids. Germline V gene lookup returns CDR1 ENHRY and CDR2 SYGVKD. Trimming cost V 6 bases and J 7 bases, with 10 bases left between them. CDR3 DNA sequence: TGTGCCATCAGCATACAGGGTAATGAGCAGTTCTTC. Its protein is CAISIQGNEQFF.